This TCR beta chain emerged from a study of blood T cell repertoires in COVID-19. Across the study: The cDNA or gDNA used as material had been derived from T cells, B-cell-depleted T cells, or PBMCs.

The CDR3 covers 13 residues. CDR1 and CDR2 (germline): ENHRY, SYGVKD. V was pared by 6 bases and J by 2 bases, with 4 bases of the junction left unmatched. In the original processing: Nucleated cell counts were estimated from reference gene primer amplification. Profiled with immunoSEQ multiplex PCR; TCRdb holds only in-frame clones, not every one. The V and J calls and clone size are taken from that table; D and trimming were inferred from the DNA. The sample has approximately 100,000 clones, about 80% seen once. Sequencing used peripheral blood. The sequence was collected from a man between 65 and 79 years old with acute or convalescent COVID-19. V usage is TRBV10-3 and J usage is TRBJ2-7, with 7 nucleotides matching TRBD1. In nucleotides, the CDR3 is TGTGCCATCAGCGCCGGGACAGCCTACGAGCAGTACTTC. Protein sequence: CAISAGTAYEQYF.